The 2 T cell receptor beta chains listed next were all sequenced from one sample in a study of molecular identifiers for immune sequencing clone quantification. TCRdb reprocessed the PCR reads via MiXCR and lists one record per CDR3 protein. This table has just over 35,000 distinct CDR3 sequences, approximately 18% appearing once. The material sequenced was naive CD8+ T cells from blood, with Jurkat cell RNA spiked in. The subset is: FACS-sorted CD8+CD4-CCR7+CD45RA+ naive T cells. The receptor source for this set is a human donor in good health. Some libraries in this study had Jurkat cell RNA spiked in.

This clonotype was found many times. The V gene is TRBV6-5, the J gene TRBJ2-7; D possibly uses TRBD1 or TRBD2 (5 bases each). V shed 10 bases and J shed 7 bases, with 17 bases lying between them. Per germline, CDR1 MNHEY and CDR2 SVGAGI. CDR3 length equals 12 residues. CDR3 DNA sequence: TGTGCCATAGGACATCCGGAGGAGGAGCAGTACTTC. Encoded protein: CAIGHPEEEQYF.

This clonotype was seen at least ten times. The genes are TRBV11-2 and TRBJ1-1; 7 bases are shared with TRBD1. Germline V lookup: CDR1 SGHAT, CDR2 FQNNGV. This CDR3 spans 15 amino acids. V shed 6 bases, J shed 0 bases, and the junction held 7 bases outside the gene matches. The CDR3 nucleotides read TGTGCCAGCAGTGTGGGACAGCTTATGAACACTGAAGCTTTCTTT. Residues: CASSVGQLMNTEAFF.